The rows below give T cell receptor beta chains drawn from one sample of a study of blood T cell repertoires in COVID-19. TCRdb's copy holds only in-frame clones and misses some; the assay was immunoSEQ multiplex PCR. The table has 310,000 or so clones, around 89% seen once; the top ten hold around 1.7%. Material for sequencing was PBMCs or T cells enriched from blood (not recorded which). The receptors originated from a woman aged 18-29 years with acute COVID-19. Both conserved end residues are part of each CDR3. The order of the fields is J gene, V gene, D gene, clone size, CDR3 DNA, CDR3 protein. A D gene is named only where the DNA matches it firmly. Only part of the rows carry a size: once, few, many, or a class if the clone is expanded.

TRBJ1-1	TRBV12-5	.	.	TGTGCTAGTGGTTTGGGTTTTGAGGGTAAGGCTACGAACACTGAAGCTTTCTTT	CASGLGFEGKATNTEAFF
TRBJ1-2	TRBV10-3	TRBD1	.	TGTGCCATCAGCCCGGACAGGGGTTTGGGCTATGGCTACACCTTC	CAISPDRGLGYGYTF
TRBJ2-2	TRBV7-8	TRBD1	.	TGTGCCAGCAGCTCACCCCGGGACAGGGACGATATGACCGGGGAGCTGTTTTTT	CASSSPRDRDDMTGELFF
TRBJ1-4	TRBV30	.	.	TGTGCTGGGGAGGACGGGAATGAAAAACTGTTTTTT	CAGEDGNEKLFF
TRBJ2-1	TRBV24-1	.	.	TGTGCCACCAGTGATTCGGGGACTCCCTACAATGAGCAGTTCTTC	CATSDSGTPYNEQFF
TRBJ1-5	TRBV2	TRBD1	.	TGTGCCAGCCGAGGACAGGGTGGGCAGCCCCAGCATTTT	CASRGQGGQPQHF
TRBJ1-4	TRBV10-3	TRBD1	.	TGTGCCATCAGTGAGAGGGCAGGGGGCCTGGAAAAACTGTTTTTT	CAISERAGGLEKLFF
TRBJ1-1	TRBV23-1	TRBD1	once	TGCGCCAGCAGCCCAACCTCCTCCGGGACAGGTGCCTCTGAAGCTTTCTTT	CASSPTSSGTGASEAFF
TRBJ2-5	TRBV11-2	.	.	TGTGCCAGCAGCTTAGAAGCGGCCCCACAAGAGACCCAGTACTTC	CASSLEAAPQETQYF
TRBJ2-3	TRBV5-6	TRBD1	once	TGTGCCAGCAGCCAATACAGGGGGCGAACAGATACGCAGTATTTT	CASSQYRGRTDTQYF
TRBJ2-3	TRBV30	TRBD2	.	TGTGCCTGGAGAATAGCGGGAGTTTGGGATACGCAGTATTTT	CAWRIAGVWDTQYF
TRBJ2-1	TRBV27	TRBD2	.	TGTGCCAGCAGTTTATTCGGGAGGGAGCAGTTCTTC	CASSLFGREQFF
TRBJ2-1	TRBV19	.	.	TGTGCCACCTCTCGGACTCCCCCAGGTGGGCATTTCTTC	CATSRTPPGGHFF
TRBJ2-7	TRBV10-3	TRBD2	.	TGTGCCATTGGGACTAGCGACGAGCAGTACTTC	CAIGTSDEQYF
TRBJ1-2	TRBV7-2	.	.	TGTGCCAGCAGCCCAGAGACAGGTGTCCTGTATGGCTACACCTTC	CASSPETGVLYGYTF
TRBJ2-1	TRBV5-8	.	.	TGTGCCAGCAGCTTGTATATTCTGCTTGGCCAGGGTAGGAATGAGCAGTTCTTC	CASSLYILLGQGRNEQFF
TRBJ1-2	TRBV20-1	TRBD1	.	TGCAGTGCTTGGGACAGTTGGGGCTACACCTTC	CSAWDSWGYTF
TRBJ1-5	TRBV15	TRBD1	.	TGTGCCACCAGCAGAACAGGGGGCGCCGGTCAGCCCCAGCATTTT	CATSRTGGAGQPQHF
TRBJ2-2	TRBV6-5	TRBD2	.	TGTGCCAGCAGGGGAGGGCTCATCACCGGGGAGCTGTTTTTT	CASRGGLITGELFF
TRBJ2-7	TRBV10-1	TRBD1	.	TGCGCCAGCAGTGAGGATGACAGGGGTTTCGAGCAGTACTTC	CASSEDDRGFEQYF
TRBJ2-5	TRBV18	.	.	TGTGCCAGCTCACCATTAGCGGGACAGGGAGAGCAGACCCAGTACTTC	CASSPLAGQGEQTQYF
TRBJ2-7	TRBV7-2	.	.	TGTGCCAGCAGCTTAGCGGGGGACGGGAGCTCCTACGAGCAGTACTTC	CASSLAGDGSSYEQYF
TRBJ1-4	TRBV4-1	.	.	TGCGCCAGCAGCCAAGGTCCCGGTATAACTAATGAAAAACTGTTTTTT	CASSQGPGITNEKLFF
TRBJ2-2	TRBV5-6	TRBD2	.	TGTGCCAGCAGCTTGTTAGCGGGAGGGCCGAGAACCGGGGAGCTGTTTTTT	CASSLLAGGPRTGELFF
TRBJ1-1	TRBV19	.	.	TGTGCCAGTAAGAGGACAATTATGAACACTGAAGCTTTCTTT	CASKRTIMNTEAFF
TRBJ2-7	TRBV27	TRBD2	.	TGTGCCAGCAGTTTCTTGCGGGAGTTAGGGTACGAGCAGTACTTC	CASSFLRELGYEQYF
TRBJ2-3	TRBV11-2	TRBD2	.	TGTGCCAGCAGCCGTGGACTAGCGGGAGGGCTAGATCTCACAGATACGCAGTATTTT	CASSRGLAGGLDLTDTQYF
TRBJ2-7	TRBV6-5	TRBD1	.	TGTGCCAGCAGTCGGCCGGGACAGGGGGCCTACGAGCAGTACTTC	CASSRPGQGAYEQYF
TRBJ1-1	TRBV18	.	.	TGTGCCAGCTCACCAGTCCCAGGGAACACTGAAGCTTTCTTT	CASSPVPGNTEAFF
TRBJ2-4	TRBV5-1	TRBD2	.	TGCGCCAGCAGCGCCCGGGACGGGGGGACAAACATTCAGTACTTC	CASSARDGGTNIQYF
TRBJ2-7	TRBV30	TRBD1	.	TGTGCCTGGAGTGCGGGACAGAGCTACGAGCAGTACTTC	CAWSAGQSYEQYF